This T cell receptor (beta chain) is from a study of shared clonotypes between healthy human individuals. Whole-study results and caveats: Rarefaction curves obtained for sorted subsets showed sequencing incomplete despite large depth.

Details on this clone: Its antigen is not identified.

TCRdb keeps only in-frame clones here, not all; method: immunoSEQ multiplex PCR. The sample holds more than 500,000 clones, 85% to 95% seen once. Terminally differentiated effector memory CD45RA+ cells were excluded from the naive CD8 cells, which were CD45RO-negative and positively selected for CCR7. With 5 bases removed from V and 2 bases from J, the gap between germline ends came to 9 bases. CDR1 and CDR2 from the germline V gene are SNHLY and FYNNEI. The CDR3 extends over 13 amino acids. The chain has TRBV2 and TRBJ2-5, with D unresolved. Sequenced sample: naive CD8+ T cells sorted from blood. This TCR derives from a woman aged 25 to 39 in good health. DNA of the CDR3: TGTGCCAGCAGTTCGGAATTTCAAGAGACCCAGTACTTC. This sequence encodes CASSSEFQETQYF.